The source of this T cell receptor beta chain is a study of prognosis after radiotherapy for stage I lung cancer. Study at large: Stage I non-small cell lung cancer patients were enrolled in Nanjing, China. This enrollment took place between 2018 and early 2019. None of the non-small cell lung cancer patients was considered medically operable. Study-wide results and caveats: Shannon entropy after stereotactic body radiation therapy was lower in patients who developed distant metastases.

This clonotype was counted ten times or more. The antigen is undetermined. TCR beta CDR3 amplification from genomic DNA was performed by two-round multiplex PCR. The first PCR round targeted every TRBV and TRBJ gene with specific primers. TCRdb independently ran MiXCR on the multiplex PCR reads; one entry per CDR3 protein. The repertoire holds 51,000 or so distinct CDR3 sequences, with less than 35% as singletons. This CDR3 is built from 15 residues. J was trimmed by 6 bases and V by 4 bases; bases with no gene match: 12. Germline CDR1 is SGHTS and CDR2 is YDEGEE. CT and PET/CT showed node-negative disease in all patients, none of whom had received prior chemotherapy or radiotherapy or had other malignancies.

Sequencing was performed on PBMCs, taken before or after stereotactic body radiation therapy (not recorded which). J is TRBJ2-7 and V is TRBV5-8; 8 bases align to TRBD1. This TCR was recovered from a donor aged 50 or older with non-small cell lung cancer. The CDR3 DNA is TGTGCCAGCAGCACGCGACAGGGGTTGAGAGGCGAGCAGTACTTC. Translating it yields CASSTRQGLRGEQYF.